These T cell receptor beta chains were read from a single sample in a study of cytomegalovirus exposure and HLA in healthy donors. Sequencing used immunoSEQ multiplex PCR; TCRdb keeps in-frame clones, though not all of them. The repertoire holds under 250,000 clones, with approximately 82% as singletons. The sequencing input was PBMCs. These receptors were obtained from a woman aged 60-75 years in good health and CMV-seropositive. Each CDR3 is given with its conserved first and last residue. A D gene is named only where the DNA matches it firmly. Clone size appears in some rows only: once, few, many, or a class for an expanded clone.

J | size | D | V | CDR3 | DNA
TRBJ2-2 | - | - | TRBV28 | CASSLLNTGELFF | TGTGCCAGCAGCCTCTTAAACACCGGGGAGCTGTTTTTT
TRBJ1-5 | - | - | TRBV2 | CASGGGANQPQHF | TGTGCCAGCGGGGGGGGCGCGAATCAGCCCCAGCATTTT
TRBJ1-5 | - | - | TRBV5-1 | CASSFQGGNQPQHF | TGCGCCAGCAGCTTTCAGGGCGGCAATCAGCCCCAGCATTTT
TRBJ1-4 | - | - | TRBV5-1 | CASSRGTPATNEKLFF | TGCGCCAGCAGCCGGGGGACCCCGGCAACTAATGAAAAACTGTTTTTT
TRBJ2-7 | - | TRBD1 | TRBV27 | CASSPGTGGHEQYF | TGTGCCAGCAGCCCCGGGACAGGGGGCCACGAGCAGTACTTC
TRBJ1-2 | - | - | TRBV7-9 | CASSLGQAANYGYTF | TGTGCCAGCAGCTTAGGACAGGCAGCTAACTATGGCTACACCTTC
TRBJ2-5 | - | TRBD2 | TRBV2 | CASSPGLAGVWTQYF | TGTGCCAGCAGTCCGGGACTAGCGGGAGTATGGACCCAGTACTTC
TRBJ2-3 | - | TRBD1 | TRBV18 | CASSRGGAGTDTQYF | TGTGCCAGCTCACGAGGGGGCGCGGGCACAGATACGCAGTATTTT
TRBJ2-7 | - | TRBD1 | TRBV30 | CAWSASGQSNYEQYF | TGTGCCTGGAGTGCCTCGGGACAGTCAAACTACGAGCAGTACTTC
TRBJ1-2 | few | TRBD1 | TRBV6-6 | CASSKRGQTNYGYTF | TGTGCCAGCAGCAAACGGGGACAGACCAACTATGGCTACACCTTC
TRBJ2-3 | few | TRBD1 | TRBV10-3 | CAISPNRGRPSTDTQYF | TGTGCCATCAGTCCTAACAGGGGGCGGCCTAGCACAGATACGCAGTATTTT
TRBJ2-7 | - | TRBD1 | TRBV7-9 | CASSRTGVVYEQYF | TGTGCCAGCAGCCGGACAGGGGTAGTTTACGAGCAGTACTTC
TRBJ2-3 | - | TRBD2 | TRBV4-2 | CASSQGVAGADTQYF | TGTGCCAGCAGCCAAGGGGTTGCGGGAGCGGATACGCAGTATTTT
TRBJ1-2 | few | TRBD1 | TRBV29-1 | CSTWDRGHSGYTF | TGCAGCACCTGGGACAGGGGGCATAGTGGCTACACCTTC
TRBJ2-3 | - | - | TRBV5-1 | CASSSGIRSPDTQYF | TGCGCCAGCAGCTCCGGAATACGTAGCCCAGATACGCAGTATTTT
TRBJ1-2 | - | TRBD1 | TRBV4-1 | CASSYRDRENGYTF | TGCGCCAGCAGCTACCGGGACAGGGAAAATGGCTACACCTTC
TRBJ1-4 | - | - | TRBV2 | CASRTAWSVNEKLFF | TGTGCCAGCAGGACAGCTTGGTCGGTGAACGAAAAACTGTTTTTT